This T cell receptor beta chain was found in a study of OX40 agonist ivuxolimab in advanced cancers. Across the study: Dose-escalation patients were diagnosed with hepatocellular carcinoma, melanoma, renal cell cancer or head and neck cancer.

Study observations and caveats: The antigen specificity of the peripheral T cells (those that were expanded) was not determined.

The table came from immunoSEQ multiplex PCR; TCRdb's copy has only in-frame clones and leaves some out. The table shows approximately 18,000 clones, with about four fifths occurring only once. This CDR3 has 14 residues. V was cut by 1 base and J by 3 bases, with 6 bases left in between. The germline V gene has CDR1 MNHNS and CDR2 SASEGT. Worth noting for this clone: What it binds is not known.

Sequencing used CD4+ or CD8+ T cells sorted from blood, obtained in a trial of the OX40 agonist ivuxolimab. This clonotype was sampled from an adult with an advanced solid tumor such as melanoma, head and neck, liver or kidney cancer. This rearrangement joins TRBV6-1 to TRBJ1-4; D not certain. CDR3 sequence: CASSEGGSNEKLFF. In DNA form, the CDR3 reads TGTGCCAGCAGTGAAGGTGGTTCTAATGAAAAACTGTTTTTT.